This T cell receptor beta chain was profiled in a study of human T cells and chemical hapten exposure. The germline V gene encodes CDR1 SGHTA and CDR2 FQGNSA. V lost 7 bases and J lost 13, with 21 bases in between. The CDR3 covers 13 residues. The time point here: patch test 3, about 24 weeks after DPC sensitization. The treatment was: therapeutic diphenylcyclopropenone sensitization with weekly scalp DPC. It was the library that attached unique molecular identifiers to individual cDNA molecules. TCRdb re-analysed the RACE reads in MiXCR, keeping a single row per CDR3 protein. This sample has 99,000 or so distinct CDR3 sequences, with less than 35% found just once.

The chain combines TRBV7-2 with TRBJ2-3, with a possible D match to TRBD2 (7 bases). This clonotype originated in a man between 35 and 55 years old with alopecia areata. Some clones in this sample may be carry-over from other donors' samples. The sequencing here drew on whole blood, taken in connection with sensitization to the hapten diphenylcyclopropenone (DPC). CDR3: CASNTYGGREKYF. Written as DNA, the CDR3 is TGTGCCAGCAACACCTACGGGGGGCGGGAGAAGTATTTT.